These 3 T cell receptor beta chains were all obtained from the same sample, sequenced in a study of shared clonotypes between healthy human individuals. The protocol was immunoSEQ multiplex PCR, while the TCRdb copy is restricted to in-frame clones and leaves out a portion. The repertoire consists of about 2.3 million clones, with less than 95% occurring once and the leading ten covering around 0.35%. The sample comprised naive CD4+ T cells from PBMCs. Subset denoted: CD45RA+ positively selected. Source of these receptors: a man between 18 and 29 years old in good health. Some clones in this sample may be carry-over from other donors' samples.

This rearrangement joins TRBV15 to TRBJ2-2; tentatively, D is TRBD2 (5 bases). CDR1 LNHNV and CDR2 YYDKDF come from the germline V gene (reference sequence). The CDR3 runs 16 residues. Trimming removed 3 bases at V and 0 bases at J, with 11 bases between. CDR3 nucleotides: TGTGCCACCAGCAGGGACTTTGTCGCGAACACCGGGGAGCTGTTTTTT. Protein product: CATSRDFVANTGELFF.

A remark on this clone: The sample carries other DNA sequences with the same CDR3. CDR3 protein: CASSLAWTETGELFF. The CDR3 DNA is TGCGCCAGCAGCTTGGCATGGACGGAGACCGGGGAGCTGTTTTTT. V and J are TRBV5-1 and TRBJ2-2, with D uncertain. Germline assignment: CDR1 SGHRS and CDR2 YFSETQ. The length of the CDR3 is 15 residues. V was shortened by 0 bases and J by 5 bases, with 11 bases between the two germline ends.

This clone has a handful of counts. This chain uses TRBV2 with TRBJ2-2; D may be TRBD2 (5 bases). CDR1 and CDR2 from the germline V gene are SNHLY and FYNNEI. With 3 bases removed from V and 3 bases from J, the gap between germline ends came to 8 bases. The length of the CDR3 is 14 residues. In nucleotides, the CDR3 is TGTGCCAGCAGTGAGGAGGAGCACACCGGGGAGCTGTTTTTT. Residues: CASSEEEHTGELFF.